The present T cell receptor (beta chain) was sequenced within a study of T cells in Graves' hyperthyroidism and ophthalmopathy. V lost 3 bases and J lost 5, with 8 bases in between. The germline gives CDR1 SGHNT, CDR2 YYREEE (reference sequence). The CDR3 runs 12 residues. TCR beta CDR3 regions were amplified from RNA transcripts. The HTBI set primed first-round TCR CDR3 RT-PCR. Using its own MiXCR run on the multiplex PCR reads, TCRdb lists one record per CDR3 protein. The sample yields hundreds of thousands of distinct CDR3 sequences, about 14% seen once. V usage is TRBV5-4 and J usage is TRBJ1-1, with unresolved D. The specimen was blood. This clonotype was obtained from a woman aged 35 to 49 with Graves' ophthalmopathy. The CDR3 reads CASSSSETEAFF. Here the CDR3 DNA reads TGTGCCAGCAGCTCGTCGGAGACTGAAGCTTTCTTT. The full variable domain, completed using reference TRBV5-4 and TRBJ1-1, is ETGVTQSPTHLIKTRGQQVTLRCSSQSGHNTVSWYQQALGQGPQFIFQYYREEENGRGNFPPRFSGLQFPNYSSELNVNALELDDSALYLCASSSSETEAFFGQGTRLTVV.